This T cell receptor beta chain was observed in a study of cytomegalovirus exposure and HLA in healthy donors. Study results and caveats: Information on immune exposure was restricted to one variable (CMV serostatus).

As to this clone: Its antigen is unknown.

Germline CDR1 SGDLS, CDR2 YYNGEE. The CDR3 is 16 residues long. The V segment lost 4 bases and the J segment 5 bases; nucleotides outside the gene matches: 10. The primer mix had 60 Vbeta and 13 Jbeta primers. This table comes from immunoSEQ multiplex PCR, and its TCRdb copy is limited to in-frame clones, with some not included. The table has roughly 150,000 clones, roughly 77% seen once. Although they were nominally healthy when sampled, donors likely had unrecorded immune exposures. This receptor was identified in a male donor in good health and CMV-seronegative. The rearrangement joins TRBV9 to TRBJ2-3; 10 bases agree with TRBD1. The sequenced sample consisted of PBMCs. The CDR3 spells CASSPDRGRGLDTQYF. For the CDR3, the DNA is TGTGCCAGCAGCCCCGACAGGGGGCGCGGCTTAGATACGCAGTATTTT.